One sample yielded the 25 T cell receptor beta chains listed below, sequenced in a study of T cell responses to AZD1222 COVID-19 vaccine. The assay was immunoSEQ multiplex PCR, and TCRdb's table has in-frame clones only and misses some. Among some 200,000 clones listed, roughly nine tenths were seen once. Sequencing used peripheral blood, obtained 28 days after the second AZD1222 dose. Receptors were obtained from an adult who received the AZD1222 COVID-19 vaccine.

The V and J genes are TRBV19 and TRBJ1-5; no definite D call. The CDR3 sequence is 13 residues long. Germline V gives CDR1 LNHDA, CDR2 SQIVND (reference sequence). With 4 bases removed from V and 0 bases from J, the gap between germline ends came to 4 bases. In nucleotides, the CDR3 is TGTGCCAGTAGTAAATATAGCAATCAGCCCCAGCATTTT. As protein: CASSKYSNQPQHF.

The gene calls are TRBV6-5 and TRBJ2-3; D gene ambiguous. The V gene lost 10 bases and the J gene lost 0 bases, with 8 bases spanning the gap. Germline-derived CDR1 and CDR2 are MNHEY and SVGAGI. The CDR3 extends over 12 amino acids. In nucleotides, the CDR3 is TGTGCCACCGGCGATAGCACAGATACGCAGTATTTT. Protein product: CATGDSTDTQYF.

The gene calls are TRBV28 and TRBJ1-1, with D hard to call. Germline CDR1 and CDR2: MDHEN and SYDVKM. The germline V and J ends were trimmed by 3 bases and 6 bases, with 5 bases remaining between them. The CDR3 has 11 amino acids. The CDR3 protein is CASSFFSEAFF. The CDR3 bases are TGTGCCAGCAGTTTTTTTTCTGAAGCTTTCTTT.

The gene calls are TRBV27 and TRBJ1-2; unclear D gene. The CDR3 is made up of 15 amino acids. Trimming removed 0 bases from V and 4 bases from J, with 12 bases in between. Germline CDR1 MNHEY, CDR2 SMNVEV (reference sequence). The CDR3 region is CASSLSPSRGYGYTF. The CDR3 nucleotides are TGTGCCAGCAGTTTATCTCCTTCGCGGGGCTATGGCTACACCTTC.

This chain joins TRBV6-5 and TRBJ2-5; 7 nucleotides match TRBD1. V shed 4 bases and J 2 bases; nucleotides not matched to a gene: 7. Germline V lookup: CDR1 MNHEY, CDR2 SVGAGI. The CDR3 consists of 15 residues. The CDR3, as DNA: TGTGCCAGCAGTTCCCGGGACAGCCATCAAGAGACCCAGTACTTC. It yields the protein CASSSRDSHQETQYF.

This chain joins TRBV2 and TRBJ1-6; 8 bases are shared with TRBD1. V lost 0 bases and J lost 9; bases outside the gene matches: 10. Germline CDR1 reads SNHLY; CDR2 reads FYNNEI. This CDR3 is 17 amino acids long. CDR3 loop: CASSEARRTGSRSPLHF. The DNA for the CDR3 is TGTGCCAGCAGTGAAGCGCGCCGGACAGGGAGTCGTTCACCCCTCCACTTT.

CDR3 loop: CASSPSGGAYNEQFF. The CDR3 nucleotides are TGTGCCAGCAGCCCCTCCGGAGGGGCCTACAATGAGCAGTTCTTC. This chain uses TRBV27 with TRBJ2-1; maybe TRBD2 (6 bases). The germline CDR1 and CDR2 sequences are MNHEY and SMNVEV (reference sequence). This CDR3 region has 15 residues. The V end lost 6 bases, the J end lost 2 bases, and 14 bases lay between the germline ends.

The chain joins TRBV27 to TRBJ2-1, with TRBD2 matching over 8 bases. V dropped 4 bases and J dropped 8; count of bases not matched to a gene: 7. This CDR3 contains 14 residues. Germline CDR1 reads MNHEY; CDR2 reads SMNVEV (reference sequence). The CDR3 here is CASSWLAGNHEQFF. DNA for the CDR3: TGTGCCAGCAGTTGGTTAGCGGGGAATCATGAGCAGTTCTTC.

The V gene is TRBV5-6, the J gene TRBJ2-7, with 11 bases identical to TRBD2. Germline V gives CDR1 SGHDT, CDR2 YYEEEE. The CDR3 runs to 15 residues. The V gene end was trimmed by 4 bases and the J gene end by 2 bases; junction bases not matched to a gene: 5. The CDR3 loop reads CASSLSGRVAYEQYF. CDR3 DNA sequence: TGTGCCAGCAGCCTTAGCGGGAGGGTCGCCTACGAGCAGTACTTC.

The J gene is TRBJ1-5, the V gene TRBV15; TRBD1 matches at 9 bases. CDR3 length equals 16 residues. Germline V gene data show CDR1 as LNHNV and CDR2 as YYDKDF (reference sequence). With 4 bases clipped from V and 6 bases from J, the junction kept 10 bases outside the gene matches. CDR3: CATSTPAGQGVQPQHF. CDR3 nucleotide sequence: TGTGCCACCAGCACCCCGGCGGGACAGGGAGTTCAGCCCCAGCATTTT.

This chain joins TRBV9 and TRBJ1-5; D call uncertain. The CDR3 covers 16 residues. Trimming stripped 0 bases from V and 2 bases from J, with 12 bases between. Germline V gene data show CDR1 as SGDLS and CDR2 as YYNGEE. The CDR3 spells CASSVGGGFGNQPQHF. The CDR3 DNA follows: TGTGCCAGCAGCGTAGGTGGAGGGTTCGGCAATCAGCCCCAGCATTTT.

The V and J genes are TRBV13 and TRBJ1-3; D might be TRBD1 (5 bases). The CDR3 is 15 residues long. The V gene's germline CDR1 is PRHDT and CDR2 FYEKMQ (reference sequence). V was clipped by 1 base and J by 2 bases, with 9 bases between them. In DNA form, the CDR3 reads TGTGCCAGCAGCTTAGAGGGGAACCCTGGAAACACCATATATTTT. Amino acids: CASSLEGNPGNTIYF.

This chain links TRBV6-5 with TRBJ2-7, with 14 bases matching TRBD2. Germline CDR1 and CDR2: MNHEY and SVGAGI. Trimming at V came to 6 bases and at J to 12 bases, leaving 13 bases not matched to a gene. The CDR3 spans 15 residues. CDR3 residues: CASRPPGLAGVSAYF. In DNA form, the CDR3 reads TGTGCCAGCAGACCTCCGGGACTAGCGGGAGTTTCGGCGTACTTC.

CDR3 in DNA: TGTGCCAGCAGCTTACAGGTAGTCAGCTACACCTTC. Protein sequence: CASSLQVVSYTF. The rearrangement links TRBV7-9 to TRBJ1-2; D call uncertain. CDR3 size: 12 residues. The V and J ends lost 2 bases and 9 bases respectively, with 10 bases between them. Germline V gene sequence: CDR1 SEHNR, CDR2 FQNEAQ (reference sequence).

The chain is built from TRBV10-3 and TRBJ2-5; 7 bases align to TRBD2. From germline, CDR1 is ENHRY and CDR2 SYGVKD. This CDR3 contains 15 residues. The V and J ends lost 3 bases and 1 base, in that order; junction bases with no gene match: 5. CDR3 coding DNA: TGTGCCATCAGTGATTTCAGGGAGGGCCAAGAGACCCAGTACTTC. It codes for CAISDFREGQETQYF.

This clone was observed once. The V and J genes are TRBV5-1 and TRBJ1-1; 7 bases fit TRBD1. The CDR3 runs to 15 residues. V shed 0 bases, J shed 5 bases, and the junction held 7 bases outside the gene matches. Germline CDR1 and CDR2: SGHRS and YFSETQ. CDR3 loop: CASSLETGYYTEAFF. CDR3 coding DNA: TGCGCCAGCAGCTTGGAGACAGGGTATTATACTGAAGCTTTCTTT.

The gene calls are TRBV12-3 or TRBV12-4 and TRBJ2-7, with D tentatively TRBD1 or TRBD2 (5 bases each). V lost 8 bases, J lost 2 bases, and 13 bases lay in between. The CDR3 contains 13 residues. CDR3 residues: CASVVLGPYEQYF. CDR3 nucleotides: TGTGCCAGCGTCGTTCTGGGACCCTACGAGCAGTACTTC.

This chain links TRBV28 with TRBJ2-7; tentative D call: TRBD2 (6 bases). V lost 2 bases to trimming and J lost 7 bases, with 15 bases between them. The CDR3 is 14 amino acids. CDR1 is MDHEN, CDR2 SYDVKM, per germline. As DNA, the CDR3 is TGTGCCAGCAGTTTACGGGGGAGTACGAGGGAGCAGTACTTC. Translated, it gives CASSLRGSTREQYF.

CDR3 residues: CASGMNTEAFF. DNA for the CDR3: TGTGCCAGCGGAATGAACACTGAAGCTTTCTTT. The genes are TRBV2 and TRBJ1-1; unclear D gene. Germline V CDR1 and CDR2: SNHLY, FYNNEI. The CDR3 runs 11 residues. V was trimmed by 8 bases and J by 0 bases, leaving 4 bases between them.

The chain carries TRBV27 and TRBJ2-5; TRBD1 agrees at 7 bases. Germline V gives CDR1 MNHEY, CDR2 SMNVEV (reference sequence). The length of the CDR3 is 16 residues. V was clipped by 1 base and J by 0 bases; unmatched bases: 5. CDR3 DNA sequence: TGTGCCAGCAGTTTATACGCCACAGGGGACCAAGAGACCCAGTACTTC. Amino acids: CASSLYATGDQETQYF.

This rearrangement joins TRBV5-4 to TRBJ2-7; TRBD1 agrees at 11 bases. Germline-derived CDR1 and CDR2 are SGHNT and YYREEE (reference sequence). V trimming: 4 bases; J trimming: 4 bases; junction bases outside the gene matches: 4. The CDR3 spans 14 residues. The CDR3, as DNA: TGTGCCAGCAGCCGGACAGGGGGCGAGTACGAGCAGTACTTC. Translation gives CASSRTGGEYEQYF.

The V call is TRBV28, the J call TRBJ2-1; possible D gene TRBD2, 6 bases. The CDR3 loop spans 16 amino acids. Between the trimmed V and J ends, which lost 10 bases and 0 bases, there was a span of 19 bases. CDR1 is MDHEN, CDR2 SYDVKM, per germline. Here the CDR3 DNA reads TGTGCCACCACGGTCGGCGGGATGAGCTCCTACAATGAGCAGTTCTTC. Translation gives CATTVGGMSSYNEQFF.

The chain has TRBV2 and TRBJ2-7; possibly TRBD2 for D (5 bases). V was pared by 6 bases and J by 6 bases, with 18 bases between. The CDR3 loop spans 14 amino acids. From germline, CDR1 is SNHLY and CDR2 FYNNEI. Here the CDR3 DNA reads TGTGCCAGCAGCCCCTCTAGCAGGCTCGGCGAGCAGTACTTC. As protein: CASSPSSRLGEQYF.

The chain couples TRBV5-1 to TRBJ2-7, with D perhaps TRBD2 (5 bases). There are 14 residues in the CDR3. Germline V gene sequence: CDR1 SGHRS, CDR2 YFSETQ. Trimming removed 1 base from V and 3 bases from J, with 11 bases in between. CDR3 DNA: TGCGCCAGCAGCTTGAGAGGGCCGGGCTACGAGCAGTACTTC. Protein: CASSLRGPGYEQYF.

This chain links TRBV24-1 with TRBJ2-7, with D maybe TRBD1 (6 bases). CDR1 is KGHDR and CDR2 is SFDVKD in the germline V gene. There are 13 residues in the CDR3. Trimming pared 4 bases from V and 11 bases from J, leaving 17 bases between. The CDR3 spells CATSDPNTGRKYF. CDR3 coding DNA: TGTGCCACCAGTGACCCAAATACAGGGCGGAAGTACTTC.